This passage covers 31 T cell receptor beta chains from one sample sequenced in a study of cytomegalovirus exposure and HLA in healthy donors. The PCR was carried out with 60 Vbeta primers and 13 Jbeta primers. TCRdb keeps only in-frame clones here, not all; method: immunoSEQ multiplex PCR. The data show some 120,000 clones, 70% to 85% seen once. Sequencing was done on a sample of PBMCs. These receptors all come from a man aged 35 to 55 in good health and CMV-seropositive.

This rearrangement joins TRBV28 to TRBJ2-7; TRBD1 is a possible D gene (5 bases). In germline, CDR1 is MDHEN, CDR2 SYDVKM. Trimming shortened V by 5 bases and J by 0 bases, and 14 bases separated the two germline ends. CDR3 length equals 15 residues. The CDR3 region has the DNA TGTGCCAGCAGTCGATCGACAGCCCACTCCTACGAGCAGTACTTC. Translation gives CASSRSTAHSYEQYF.

This clone occurred a few times. The rearrangement links TRBV28 to TRBJ1-2; 11 bases line up with TRBD1. The CDR3 extends over 17 amino acids. V was pared by 6 bases and J by 4 bases, with 13 bases of the junction left unmatched. Germline CDR1 and CDR2: MDHEN and SYDVKM. CDR3 loop: CASSVLRTGGVTYGYTF. The CDR3 DNA follows: TGTGCCAGCAGCGTCTTGAGGACAGGGGGCGTAACCTATGGCTACACCTTC.

The rearrangement joins TRBV4-2 to TRBJ1-2, with TRBD1 as a possible D gene (5 bases). Germline lookup yields CDR1 LGHNA and CDR2 YNFKEQ. Trimming shortened V by 6 bases and J by 0 bases, and 14 bases separated the two germline ends. The CDR3 has 15 residues. DNA of the CDR3: TGTGCCAGCAGAGCCGGGACTGCAACTAACTATGGCTACACCTTC. This gives the protein CASRAGTATNYGYTF.

There are a few counts of this clone. The chain links TRBV4-3 to TRBJ1-1; D not resolved. Germline V gene lookup returns CDR1 LGHNA and CDR2 YSLEER. Trimming removed 2 bases from V and 7 bases from J, with 11 bases in between. The CDR3 is made up of 13 amino acids. The CDR3 here is CASSQPLAYEAFF. DNA for the CDR3: TGCGCCAGCAGCCAACCCTTGGCTTATGAAGCTTTCTTT.

This chain uses TRBV29-1 with TRBJ1-2, with D unresolved. Germline loops: CDR1 SQVTM, CDR2 ANQGSEA. The CDR3 is made up of 12 amino acids. Trimming removed 6 bases from V and 7 bases from J, with 15 bases in between. In DNA, the CDR3 is TGCAGCGTCGCCCTCGGGAGGGTTGGCTACACCTTC. Protein sequence: CSVALGRVGYTF.

The chain uses TRBV6-5 and TRBJ1-2, with D tentatively TRBD1 (5 bases). The CDR3 has 12 amino acids. The germline V gene encodes CDR1 MNHEY and CDR2 SVGAGI. Trimming cost V 6 bases and J 2 bases, with 7 bases left between them. The CDR3 sequence: CASRRQNYGYTF. CDR3 DNA sequence: TGTGCCAGCAGAAGACAGAACTATGGCTACACCTTC.

The CDR3 here is CASTDRDTQYF. In nucleotides, the CDR3 is TGTGCTAGTACTGACAGGGATACGCAGTATTTT. The chain is built from TRBV12-5 and TRBJ2-3; a weak D match, TRBD1 (6 bases). The length of the CDR3 is 11 residues. CDR1 and CDR2 (germline): LGHNT, FRNRAP. V was pared by 8 bases and J by 6 bases, with 9 bases between.

This rearrangement joins TRBV27 to TRBJ2-1, with a weak D call TRBD2 (11 bases). The CDR3 loop spans 21 amino acids. The germline V gene encodes CDR1 MNHEY and CDR2 SMNVEV (reference sequence). V lost 5 bases and J 7 bases, leaving 36 bases between the germline ends. In DNA form, the CDR3 reads TGTGCCAGCAGTGCCTACCGGGACAGGGGCATCGGGCTAGCGGGGGGAAATGAGCAGTTCTTC. It codes for CASSAYRDRGIGLAGGNEQFF.

The chain couples TRBV19 to TRBJ2-5; TRBD1 aligns across 10 bases. The germline V gene has CDR1 LNHDA and CDR2 SQIVND (reference sequence). This CDR3 contains 12 residues. V lost 8 bases and J lost 5; bases outside the gene matches: 2. The CDR3 loop is CASRTGGETQYF. The CDR3 DNA is TGTGCCAGTCGGACAGGGGGTGAGACCCAGTACTTC.

The V gene is TRBV7-9, the J gene TRBJ1-1; D perhaps matches TRBD1 (5 bases). The germline CDR1 and CDR2 sequences are SEHNR and FQNEAQ (reference sequence). V was shortened by 5 bases and J by 8 bases, with 18 bases between the two germline ends. The CDR3 consists of 14 residues. The CDR3 protein is CASSPLPTGSEAFF. The CDR3 nucleotides are TGTGCCAGCAGCCCACTCCCTACAGGTTCCGAAGCTTTCTTT.

The rearrangement joins TRBV5-1 to TRBJ2-1, with 7 bases identical to TRBD2. Germline V gene lookup returns CDR1 SGHRS and CDR2 YFSETQ. The CDR3 runs to 16 residues. V gave up 0 bases and J gave up 10 bases; unmatched junction bases: 13. CDR3 DNA: TGCGCCAGCAGCTTGGGTGGGGGGGGGAAGGCGCAGGAGCAGTTCTTC. It is translated as CASSLGGGGKAQEQFF.

The V gene is TRBV5-1, the J gene TRBJ2-2; 7 bases agree with TRBD1. In germline, CDR1 is SGHRS, CDR2 YFSETQ. V trimming: 2 bases; J trimming: 3 bases; junction bases outside the gene matches: 1. The CDR3 contains 14 residues. CDR3 coding DNA: TGCGCCAGCAGCTTCACAGGGGACACCGGGGAGCTGTTTTTT. It translates to CASSFTGDTGELFF.

Remarks on this clone: Without the conserved terminal phenylalanine or tryptophan, this CDR3 likely stems from a read error. Because the CDR3's place on the DNA is in doubt, the DNA is left out and the CDR3 is given as listed by TCRdb. The chain combines TRBV7-2 with TRBJ2-7; the D call TRBD1 from the table was never checked on the DNA. With termini counted, the CDR3 has 12 amino acids. Germline values: CDR1 SGHTA, CDR2 FQGNSA. The CDR3 sequence is CASSLGGQGYSL.

This chain links TRBV25-1 with TRBJ2-5; perhaps TRBD2 as D (6 bases). V was clipped by 0 bases and J by 11 bases, with 19 bases between them. Germline V gene sequence: CDR1 MGHDK, CDR2 SYGVNS. The CDR3 runs to 15 residues. The CDR3 DNA reads as TGTGCCAGCAGTGAATACGGGACTGATGACTACGATCAGTACTTC. Amino acids: CASSEYGTDDYDQYF.

This clone was detected once. J is TRBJ2-7 and V is TRBV18, with 7 bases aligning to TRBD1. In germline, CDR1 is KGHSH, CDR2 LQKENI. The CDR3 totals 14 residues. V trimming: 4 bases; J trimming: 0 bases; junction bases outside the gene matches: 3. CDR3 amino acids: CASSLGTDSYEQYF. CDR3 in DNA: TGTGCCAGCTCACTCGGGACAGACTCCTACGAGCAGTACTTC.

This sequence joins TRBV28 and TRBJ2-2; a possible D gene is TRBD2 (6 bases). Germline CDR1 reads MDHEN; CDR2 reads SYDVKM. The length of the CDR3 is 16 residues. With 4 bases removed from V and 4 bases from J, the gap between germline ends came to 16 bases. In nucleotides, the CDR3 is TGTGCCAGCAGTTCCTCGCGGGGTCCGGGCACCGGGGAGCTGTTTTTT. Translation: CASSSSRGPGTGELFF. The whole variable domain, remainder taken from reference TRBV28 and TRBJ2-2, is DVKVTQSSRYLVKRTGEKVFLECVQDMDHENMFWYRQDPGLGLRLIYFSYDVKMKEKGDIPEGYSVSREKKERFSLILESASTNQTSMYLCASSSSRGPGTGELFFGEGSRLTVL.

The chain employs TRBV29-1 and TRBJ2-1; tentative D call: TRBD2 (6 bases). V was clipped by 7 bases and J by 6 bases, with 19 bases between them. The CDR3 is made up of 14 amino acids. CDR1 and CDR2 from the germline V gene are SQVTM and ANQGSEA. The CDR3 region is CSARRRGSGNEQFF. The CDR3 DNA follows: TGCAGCGCCCGCAGGCGGGGTTCGGGCAATGAGCAGTTCTTC.

The V and J genes are TRBV5-6 and TRBJ1-4; tentatively, D is TRBD1 (6 bases). Germline loops: CDR1 SGHDT, CDR2 YYEEEE. The V gene lost 3 bases and the J gene lost 11 bases, with 14 bases spanning the gap. CDR3 length: 13 residues. The CDR3 DNA sequence: TGTGCCAGCAGCTCGATGACAGGCGGTAAACTGTTTTTT. It translates to CASSSMTGGKLFF.

The CDR3 sequence is CASSLWGAGGYTQYF. CDR3 sequence (DNA): TGTGCCAGCAGCTTATGGGGGGCGGGGGGCTATACGCAGTATTTT. The rearrangement joins TRBV7-2 to TRBJ2-3; 8 bases map to TRBD2. This CDR3 has 15 amino acids. CDR1 is SGHTA, CDR2 FQGNSA, per germline. The V segment lost 2 bases and the J segment 7 bases; nucleotides outside the gene matches: 8.

The V gene is TRBV6-5, the J gene TRBJ1-5; 7 bases align to TRBD1. CDR3 size: 14 residues. The V and J ends lost 8 bases and 4 bases, in that order; junction bases with no gene match: 8. CDR1 is MNHEY, CDR2 SVGAGI, per germline. CDR3 nucleotide sequence: TGTGCCAGCCAGAATCGACAGGGAAATCAGCCCCAGCATTTT. This encodes CASQNRQGNQPQHF.

This sequence joins TRBV28 and TRBJ2-3; 8 bases are shared with TRBD2. Per germline, CDR1 MDHEN and CDR2 SYDVKM. The V gene end was trimmed by 6 bases and the J gene end by 6 bases; junction bases not matched to a gene: 11. The CDR3 is 15 amino acids. This CDR3 is CASRNLAGGADTQYF. The CDR3 DNA reads TGTGCCAGCAGAAATCTGGCGGGGGGAGCGGATACGCAGTATTTT.

V gene TRBV28 combines with J gene TRBJ2-2, with a possible D match to TRBD2 (5 bases). CDR1 and CDR2 from the germline V gene are MDHEN and SYDVKM. The CDR3 sequence is 13 residues long. V lost 2 bases and J 7 bases, leaving 8 bases between the germline ends. The DNA of the CDR3 is TGTGCCAGCAGTTTAGGGGAGCACGGGGAGCTGTTTTTT. Protein: CASSLGEHGELFF.

This chain connects TRBV7-9 to TRBJ1-1; 8 bases are shared with TRBD1. Per germline, CDR1 SEHNR and CDR2 FQNEAQ (reference sequence). V was clipped by 5 bases and J by 0 bases; unmatched bases: 5. There are 15 residues in the CDR3. CDR3 in amino acids: CASSGTGGMNTEAFF. As DNA, the CDR3 is TGTGCCAGCAGCGGTACAGGGGGTATGAACACTGAAGCTTTCTTT.

The chain joins TRBV28 to TRBJ1-5; 7 positions agree with TRBD1. Per the germline V gene, CDR1 is MDHEN and CDR2 is SYDVKM. This CDR3 contains 14 residues. The V gene end was trimmed by 8 bases and the J gene end by 6 bases; junction bases not matched to a gene: 10. The CDR3 spells CASRVTGVAQPQHF. The CDR3 DNA reads as TGTGCCAGCCGTGTTACAGGGGTTGCTCAGCCCCAGCATTTT.

The J gene is TRBJ2-5, the V gene TRBV30; tentatively, D is TRBD2 (7 bases). The DNA matches TRBJ2-7 better at its end, which makes the J call doubtful. This CDR3 region has 12 residues. Germline assignment: CDR1 GTSNPN and CDR2 SVGIG (reference sequence). CDR3 sequence (DNA): TGTGCCGGGGGGGCAGCAGCCTACGAGCAGTACTTC. Translating gives CAGGAAAYEQYF.

The genes are TRBV4-2 and TRBJ2-2, with D maybe TRBD1 (5 bases). CDR1 is LGHNA, CDR2 YNFKEQ, per germline. The V and J ends lost 1 base and 0 bases respectively, with 9 bases between them. CDR3 length: 16 residues. CDR3 bases: TGTGCCAGCAGCCAAGCGGCAGGGTCGAACACCGGGGAGCTGTTTTTT. Encoded protein: CASSQAAGSNTGELFF.

The chain joins TRBV2 to TRBJ1-2; possibly TRBD1 for D (5 bases). Germline loops: CDR1 SNHLY, CDR2 FYNNEI. This CDR3 region has 15 residues. V shed 2 bases and J shed 0 bases, with 10 bases lying between them. The CDR3 bases are TGTGCCAGCAGTGAAAACGGGGGAGCTAACTATGGCTACACCTTC. Translating it yields CASSENGGANYGYTF.

This clone was detected a few times. The chain links TRBV7-2 to TRBJ1-3; TRBD1 might be the D (6 bases). The V end was cut by 6 bases, the J end by 7 bases, with 22 bases between. Germline CDR1 and CDR2: SGHTA and FQGNSA. There are 16 residues in the CDR3. CDR3: CASRGGGGRGTNTIYF. The CDR3 coding sequence is TGTGCCAGCAGGGGGGGCGGGGGCCGAGGGACGAACACCATATATTTT.

V is TRBV28 and J is TRBJ1-6; the D is unclear. V was clipped by 5 bases and J by 6 bases, with 11 bases between them. This CDR3 spans 14 amino acids. CDR1 is MDHEN and CDR2 is SYDVKM in the germline V gene. CDR3 protein: CASSMTGINSPLHF. The CDR3 coding sequence is TGTGCCAGCAGTATGACGGGGATTAATTCACCCCTCCACTTT.

This chain connects TRBV5-1 to TRBJ1-4; D might be TRBD1 (5 bases). V was trimmed by 1 base and J by 3 bases, leaving 10 bases between them. Germline V gene sequence: CDR1 SGHRS, CDR2 YFSETQ. This CDR3 contains 15 residues. CDR3 loop: CASSLIGAANEKLFF. The CDR3 coding sequence is TGCGCCAGCAGCTTGATTGGGGCGGCTAATGAAAAACTGTTTTTT.

The chain is built from TRBV4-3 and TRBJ2-4, with 14 bases identical to TRBD2. The junction had 7 bases not matched to a gene; V was cut back by 1 base and J by 2 bases. The CDR3 spans 19 residues. Germline V gene lookup returns CDR1 LGHNA and CDR2 YSLEER. The CDR3 coding sequence is TGCGCCAGCAGCCAAGTGACTAGCGGGGGGGCCGGTTCCAAAAACATTCAGTACTTC. Amino acids: CASSQVTSGGAGSKNIQYF.